The clone carrying this T cell receptor (beta chain) appeared once. These data originate in a study of blood T cell repertoires in COVID-19. The J segment lost 2 bases and the V segment lost 0 bases, leaving 6 bases of the junction unmatched. The CDR3 is 16 residues long. Germline CDR1 is SGHRS and CDR2 is YFSETQ. Profiled with immunoSEQ multiplex PCR; TCRdb holds only in-frame clones, not every one. The repertoire holds approximately 110,000 clones, with about 85% as singletons. The rearrangement links TRBV5-1 to TRBJ1-1, with 8 bases fitting TRBD1. Source material: peripheral blood. The TCR sequence derives from a woman aged 60 to 75 with COVID-19, enrolled during active disease. CDR3 nucleotide sequence: TGCGCCAGCAGCTTGGAGGACAGGGAGAGTAACACTGAAGCTTTCTTT. It yields the protein CASSLEDRESNTEAFF.